Given below is one T cell receptor beta chain in context. The CDR3 has 15 residues. Germline V gives CDR1 MDHEN, CDR2 SYDVKM. V dropped 2 bases and J dropped 0 bases, with 5 bases sitting between them. Study processing details: Amplification of reference gene primers provided the estimated nucleated cell counts. Produced via immunoSEQ multiplex PCR; TCRdb's table is partial and in-frame only. The DNA gave D and trimming, while V, J and clone size come from that table. Altogether about 120,000 clones are present, more than 60% being singletons, with the ten largest covering 6.2%. This sample is part of a study of blood T cell repertoires in COVID-19. About the research overall: Samples representing acute and convalescent COVID-19 were sourced from the United States, Italy and Spain. PBMCs, B-cell-depleted T cells, or T cells were the source of the cDNA or gDNA that made up the material.

The chain employs TRBV28 and TRBJ1-6; D unresolved. Sequencing used peripheral blood. The receptor was derived from a man between 65 and 85 years old with acute or convalescent COVID-19. The DNA of the CDR3 is TGTGCCAGCAGTTTAGAGAGCTCCTATAATTCACCCCTCCACTTT. Its translation is CASSLESSYNSPLHF. The variable domain in full, completed from reference TRBV28 and TRBJ1-6, reads DVKVTQSSRYLVKRTGEKVFLECVQDMDHENMFWYRQDPGLGLRLIYFSYDVKMKEKGDIPEGYSVSREKKERFSLILESASTNQTSMYLCASSLESSYNSPLHFGNGTRLTVT.